This T cell receptor (beta chain) was found in a study of cytomegalovirus exposure and HLA in healthy donors. Vbeta (60) and Jbeta (13) primers were used in the PCR. TCRdb's copy holds only in-frame clones and misses some; the assay was immunoSEQ multiplex PCR. The sample consists of a few hundred thousand clones, 70% to 85% of them appearing once. Regarding donors, all were healthy bone marrow donors. Study-level points and caveats: Association of a missense DCLRE1C variant with TCR beta V- and J-gene trimming was reported in a later analysis. A later analysis, which compared TCR beta chains of equal frequency, found the HLA-associated ones more clonally expanded. Researchers reported in a later analysis that common viral pathogens appeared linked to several top clusters.

As to this clone: Its matching antigen is unknown.

Trimming cost V 4 bases and J 8 bases; bases outside gene matches: 11. CDR1 and CDR2 from the germline V gene are SGHRS and YFSETQ. The CDR3 contains 14 residues. The sample comprised PBMCs. The V call is TRBV5-1, the J call TRBJ1-1, with 7 bases matching TRBD1. This TCR was recovered from a woman aged 40 to 50 in good health and CMV-seronegative. The CDR3 protein is CASSHRDSLFEAFF. Written as DNA, the CDR3 is TGCGCCAGCAGCCACCGGGACAGCTTGTTCGAAGCTTTCTTT.